Listed here are 30 T cell receptor beta chains from one sample, sequenced in a study of regulatory T cells in long-lasting Graves disease. According to the study, TCR beta libraries were built with iRepertoire HTBI primers and CDR3-region Arm-PCR. TCRdb reprocessed the multiplex PCR reads via MiXCR and lists one record per CDR3 protein. The table lists 400,000 to 500,000 distinct CDR3 sequences, 12% to 15% of them singletons. Time point noted: newly diagnosed GD, antithyroid drugs for less than 3 months. PBMCs provided the RNA from which the TCR library was made. This sample was also put to use in a study of T cells in Graves' hyperthyroidism and ophthalmopathy.

Sequencing was performed on peripheral blood mononuclear cells (PBMCs), taken at new diagnosis, from a patient treated with antithyroid drugs. The receptors were gathered from a woman aged 45-65 years with Graves disease.

This clonotype was counted many times. The chain combines TRBV7-9 with TRBJ2-3; perhaps TRBD1 as D (5 bases). There are 15 residues in the CDR3. Germline V gene lookup returns CDR1 SEHNR and CDR2 FQNEAQ (reference sequence). V shed 4 bases and J shed 4 bases, with 15 bases lying between them. For the CDR3, the DNA is TGTGCCAGCAGCTGGCGCAGGGCGGAGTCAGATACGCAGTATTTT. It specifies CASSWRRAESDTQYF.

J is TRBJ1-3 and V is TRBV19; 7 bases align to TRBD1. Trimming at V came to 7 bases and at J to 3 bases, leaving 9 bases not matched to a gene. The CDR3 is 15 residues long. Germline V gene sequence: CDR1 LNHDA, CDR2 SQIVND (reference sequence). Written as DNA, the CDR3 is TGTGCCAGTATGCTCGGACAGGAGATTGGAAACACCATATATTTT. It yields the protein CASMLGQEIGNTIYF. Full variable domain (outside the CDR3, taken from reference TRBV19 and TRBJ1-3): DGGITQSPKYLFRKEGQNVTLSCEQNLNHDAMYWYRQDPGQGLRLIYYSQIVNDFQKGDIAEGYSVSREKKESFPLTVTSAQKNPTAFYLCASMLGQEIGNTIYFGEGSWLTVV.

The chain combines TRBV10-2 with TRBJ1-1; maybe TRBD1 (5 bases). Trimming pared 5 bases from V and 0 bases from J, leaving 10 bases between. Germline CDR1 and CDR2: WSHSY and SAAADI. The CDR3 loop spans 14 amino acids. The CDR3 DNA follows: TGCGCCAGCAGTTTCGGACAAATGAACACTGAAGCTTTCTTT. It codes for CASSFGQMNTEAFF.

V and J are TRBV5-6 and TRBJ2-1; either TRBD1 or TRBD2 may fit D (5 bases each). The CDR3 extends over 15 amino acids. V lost 6 bases and J lost 0, with 13 bases in between. CDR1 is SGHDT, CDR2 YYEEEE, per germline. The CDR3 DNA is TGTGCCAGCAATTTAGCAGGGAGCTCCTACAATGAGCAGTTCTTC. Its translation is CASNLAGSSYNEQFF.

The chain employs TRBV28 and TRBJ2-1; 8 nucleotides agree with TRBD2. V lost 3 bases, J lost 6 bases, and 7 bases stayed unmatched. The CDR3 is 15 amino acids. The germline V gene encodes CDR1 MDHEN and CDR2 SYDVKM. DNA for the CDR3: TGTGCCAGCAGTTTGGCGGGCGGGGGGACCAATGAGCAGTTCTTC. Protein sequence: CASSLAGGGTNEQFF. The full variable domain, completed using reference TRBV28 and TRBJ2-1, is DVKVTQSSRYLVKRTGEKVFLECVQDMDHENMFWYRQDPGLGLRLIYFSYDVKMKEKGDIPEGYSVSREKKERFSLILESASTNQTSMYLCASSLAGGGTNEQFFGPGTRLTVL.

This clonotype was seen ten or more times. The V call is TRBV30, the J call TRBJ2-1, with D possibly matching TRBD1 (7 bases). There are 19 residues in the CDR3. Trimming stripped 3 bases from V and 4 bases from J, with 28 bases between. Per germline, CDR1 GTSNPN and CDR2 SVGIG (reference sequence). CDR3 bases: TGTGCCTGGAGCCTCGGGGACCGACCAGGGGGGAATGTATACAATGAGCAGTTCTTC. Protein sequence: CAWSLGDRPGGNVYNEQFF. Drawing the rest from reference TRBV30 and TRBJ2-1, the complete variable domain is SQTIHQWPATLVQPVGSPLSLECTVEGTSNPNLYWYRQAAGRGLQLLFYSVGIGQISSEVPQNLSASRPQDRQFILSSKKLLLSDSGFYLCAWSLGDRPGGNVYNEQFFGPGTRLTVL.

Details on this clonotype: A much larger clone sits a single nucleotide away, making a read error possible. The chain employs TRBV28 and TRBJ2-1, with D tentatively TRBD1 or TRBD2 (5 bases each). The CDR3 runs to 16 residues. V gave up 6 bases and J gave up 0 bases, with 15 bases separating them. Per germline, CDR1 MDHEN and CDR2 SYDVKM. CDR3 amino acids: CASRLTGTSSYNEQFF. Written as DNA, the CDR3 is TGTGCCAGCAGGCTAACGGGGACCAGCTCCTACAATGAGCAGTTCTTC.

This clonotype was found many times. The J gene is TRBJ2-5, the V gene TRBV6-1; D is uncertain. Trimming shortened V by 5 bases and J by 5 bases, and 21 bases separated the two germline ends. The CDR3 loop spans 16 amino acids. Looked up from germline, CDR1 is MNHNS and CDR2 is SASEGT. CDR3: CASSLLAGPRIETQYF. The CDR3 nucleotides are TGTGCCAGCAGTCTTTTGGCTGGCCCGAGGATTGAGACCCAGTACTTC.

The J gene is TRBJ1-6, the V gene TRBV6-5; D might be TRBD1 (5 bases). Per germline, CDR1 MNHEY and CDR2 SVGAGI. The CDR3 is made up of 15 amino acids. Deletions cut 2 bases from V and 7 bases from J, with 12 bases between. The CDR3 here is CASSYGTIWNSPLHF. The DNA of the CDR3 is TGTGCCAGCAGTTACGGGACGATATGGAATTCACCCCTCCACTTT.

This clonotype was recorded at least ten times. The gene calls are TRBV9 and TRBJ2-1; TRBD2 matches at 8 bases. After removal of 3 bases from V and 6 bases from J, the junction contained 5 bases not matched to a gene. This CDR3 is 14 amino acids long. CDR1 and CDR2 (germline): SGDLS, YYNGEE. The CDR3 DNA reads TGTGCCAGCAGCGCGGGACTAGACCCCAATGAGCAGTTCTTC. Its protein product is CASSAGLDPNEQFF.

The sample holds many counts of this clonotype. The chain employs TRBV5-6 and TRBJ2-1; 7 nucleotides line up with TRBD2. The germline gives CDR1 SGHDT, CDR2 YYEEEE. The junction had 5 bases not matched to a gene; V was cut back by 4 bases and J by 4 bases. The CDR3 is 14 amino acids. The CDR3: CASSALAEYNEQFF. The CDR3 DNA reads TGTGCCAGCAGCGCCCTAGCGGAATACAATGAGCAGTTCTTC.

As for this clonotype: This sequence may be a read error, since a much larger clone differs from it by one base. CDR3 amino acids: CASNSKDSLNYGYTF. DNA for the CDR3: TGTGCCAGCAACTCCAAGGACAGCCTGAACTATGGCTACACCTTC. The V call is TRBV18, the J call TRBJ1-2, with D perhaps TRBD1 (6 bases). CDR1 is KGHSH and CDR2 is LQKENI in the germline V gene. The ends were cut back, 8 bases at V and 2 bases at J, with 18 bases in the middle. The CDR3 covers 15 residues. The complete variable domain, with remaining parts taken from reference TRBV18 and TRBJ1-2, reads NAGVMQNPRHLVRRRGQEARLRCSPMKGHSHVYWYRQLPEEGLKFMVYLQKENIIDESGMPKERFSAEFPKEGPSILRIQQVVRGDSAAYFCASNSKDSLNYGYTFGSGTRLTVV.

This clonotype was seen ten or more times. This chain links TRBV5-1 with TRBJ2-3; 9 bases fit TRBD1. The CDR3 extends over 16 amino acids. Per germline, CDR1 SGHRS and CDR2 YFSETQ. V was pared by 4 bases and J by 0 bases, with 6 bases of the junction left unmatched. This CDR3 reads CASSTHRGRSTDTQYF. The CDR3 region has the DNA TGCGCCAGCAGCACCCACAGGGGGCGCAGCACAGATACGCAGTATTTT.

This clonotype has ten or more counts. The chain recombines TRBV5-1 with TRBJ2-3; TRBD2 aligns across 8 bases. The CDR3 loop spans 15 amino acids. Germline V gene lookup returns CDR1 SGHRS and CDR2 YFSETQ. The V segment lost 2 bases and the J segment 2 bases; nucleotides outside the gene matches: 4. The CDR3 loop is CASSLGTRNTDTQYF. CDR3 DNA: TGCGCCAGCAGCTTAGGGACTAGGAACACAGATACGCAGTATTTT.

The rearrangement links TRBV10-3 to TRBJ1-1, with D unresolved. Germline V lookup: CDR1 ENHRY, CDR2 SYGVKD. V was trimmed by 3 bases and J by 1 base, leaving 9 bases between them. The CDR3 totals 14 residues. Here the CDR3 DNA reads TGTGCCATCAGTGATTTCGCAGAGAACACTGAAGCTTTCTTT. It yields the protein CAISDFAENTEAFF.

The V and J genes are TRBV27 and TRBJ1-1; D gene ambiguous. Per the germline V gene, CDR1 is MNHEY and CDR2 is SMNVEV (reference sequence). The CDR3 is 13 residues long. V was clipped by 6 bases and J by 7 bases, with 15 bases between them. The CDR3 sequence: CASRSPPGDEAFF. CDR3 DNA sequence: TGTGCCAGCAGGTCGCCCCCTGGAGATGAAGCTTTCTTT.

This clonotype has ten or more counts. The J gene is TRBJ2-5, the V gene TRBV9; 9 positions agree with TRBD2. This CDR3 is 16 amino acids long. V dropped 2 bases and J dropped 2; count of bases not matched to a gene: 7. Germline CDR1 is SGDLS and CDR2 is YYNGEE. The CDR3 loop reads CASSVVGSGRQETQYF. CDR3 DNA sequence: TGTGCCAGCAGCGTTGTGGGAAGCGGGAGGCAAGAGACCCAGTACTTC. The full variable domain, in which reference TRBV9 and TRBJ2-5 provide the parts outside the CDR3, is DSGVTQTPKHLITATGQRVTLRCSPRSGDLSVYWYQQSLDQGLQFLIQYYNGEERAKGNILERFSAQQFPDLHSELNLSSLELGDSALYFCASSVVGSGRQETQYFGPGTRLLVL.

This clonotype was observed many times. The gene calls are TRBV19 and TRBJ2-1; unclear D gene. CDR3 size: 12 residues. Trimming removed 7 bases from V and 3 bases from J, with 7 bases in between. Germline V gives CDR1 LNHDA, CDR2 SQIVND (reference sequence). CDR3 in DNA: TGTGCCAGTACCGACCTCTACAATGAGCAGTTCTTC. Translated, it gives CASTDLYNEQFF.

This clonotype has ten or more counts. This chain uses TRBV19 with TRBJ2-1; 7 bases match TRBD2. Germline assignment: CDR1 LNHDA and CDR2 SQIVND (reference sequence). V gave up 4 bases and J gave up 0 bases; unmatched junction bases: 9. This CDR3 is built from 17 residues. CDR3 residues: CASSKYSGMSSYNEQFF. Written as DNA, the CDR3 is TGTGCCAGTAGTAAATACAGCGGGATGAGCTCCTACAATGAGCAGTTCTTC.

There are many counts of this clonotype. This chain uses TRBV10-2 with TRBJ2-6, with 7 positions matching TRBD1. Germline trimming cut 0 bases from V and 0 bases from J; bases unmatched to any gene: 14. CDR3 size: 21 residues. From germline, CDR1 is WSHSY and CDR2 SAAADI. CDR3 in amino acids: CASSESIVGQRISSGANVLTF. The CDR3 DNA reads as TGCGCCAGCAGTGAGTCGATAGTGGGACAGCGAATTAGCTCTGGGGCCAACGTCCTGACTTTC.

This clonotype was seen more than once but under ten times. This sequence may be a read error, since a much larger clone differs from it by one base. This chain connects TRBV28 to TRBJ2-1; tentative D call: TRBD1 (6 bases). Judging by the DNA end, TRBJ2-5 fits better; the J call may be wrong. The CDR3 length is 15 residues. CDR1 is MDHEN and CDR2 is SYDVKM in the germline V gene. CDR3 sequence (DNA): TGTGCCAGCGGTCGAGAGGGGACACTCCAAGAGACCCAGTACTTC. This encodes CASGREGTLQETQYF.

The CDR3 is CSARESGSLYF. The CDR3 nucleotides are TGCAGTGCTAGAGAAAGCGGGAGTCTCTACTTC. The rearrangement joins TRBV20-1 to TRBJ2-7; 8 bases are a match to TRBD2. Germline V lookup: CDR1 DFQATT, CDR2 SNEGSKA (reference sequence). The CDR3 covers 11 residues. V was clipped by 0 bases and J by 13 bases; unmatched bases: 5.

This rearrangement joins TRBV14 to TRBJ2-7, with 8 bases fitting TRBD2. Germline V gene lookup returns CDR1 SGHDN and CDR2 FVKESK. V gave up 5 bases and J gave up 1 base; unmatched junction bases: 7. CDR3 length: 15 amino acids. CDR3: CASSKLAERSYEQYF. The CDR3 DNA sequence: TGTGCCAGCAGCAAACTAGCGGAAAGATCCTACGAGCAGTACTTC.

This clonotype was detected ten times or more. This chain links TRBV6-9 with TRBJ1-1; 7 bases map to TRBD1. CDR3 length: 18 residues. Germline CDR1 and CDR2: MNHGY and SVAAGI. J was trimmed by 1 base and V by 3 bases; bases with no gene match: 14. The CDR3 DNA reads TGTGCCAGCAGTTACTTTAGACAGGGCCACATCCAGAACACTGAAGCTTTCTTT. This codes for CASSYFRQGHIQNTEAFF.

The chain links TRBV4-1 to TRBJ1-1; tentative D call: TRBD1 (5 bases). The V and J ends lost 1 base and 2 bases respectively, with 17 bases between them. The CDR3 totals 17 residues. CDR1 is MGHRA and CDR2 is YSYEKL in the germline V gene. CDR3 loop: CASSQGRGPDLNTEAFF. For the CDR3, the DNA is TGCGCCAGCAGCCAAGGTCGGGGACCCGATCTAAACACTGAAGCTTTCTTT.

This clonotype was picked up many times. V and J are TRBV3-1 and TRBJ1-3; D may be TRBD1 (5 bases). Trimming took off 4 bases at V and 0 bases at J, with 10 bases between the two ends. This CDR3 region has 15 residues. The germline V gene has CDR1 LGHDT and CDR2 YNNKEL (reference sequence). CDR3 loop: CASSRDRSSGNTIYF. The CDR3 coding sequence is TGTGCCAGCAGCCGGGACCGGTCCTCTGGAAACACCATATATTTT.

This clonotype was recorded many times. This chain joins TRBV28 and TRBJ1-4; no firm D call. Germline V gene data show CDR1 as MDHEN and CDR2 as SYDVKM. This CDR3 contains 16 residues. Trimming shortened V by 7 bases and J by 3 bases, and 18 bases separated the two germline ends. The CDR3 loop is CASTPLGRVPNEKLFF. The CDR3 DNA sequence: TGTGCCAGCACCCCGTTAGGAAGGGTCCCTAATGAAAAACTGTTTTTT.

In its sample, this clonotype was seen many times. This chain uses TRBV5-1 with TRBJ1-5; 7 bases map to TRBD1. Germline-derived CDR1 and CDR2 are SGHRS and YFSETQ. The CDR3 spans 15 residues. V shed 0 bases and J 3 bases; nucleotides not matched to a gene: 3. CDR3 region: CASSLEGQVNQPQHF. CDR3 sequence (DNA): TGCGCCAGCAGCTTGGAAGGACAGGTCAATCAGCCCCAGCATTTT.

This clonotype was counted many times. CDR3 amino acids: CAWSVGGDQPQHF. The CDR3 DNA reads as TGTGCCTGGAGTGTCGGAGGGGATCAGCCCCAGCATTTT. The rearrangement uses TRBV30 and TRBJ1-5; maybe TRBD1 (5 bases). V was shortened by 0 bases and J by 5 bases, with 8 bases between the two germline ends. CDR1 and CDR2 from the germline V gene are GTSNPN and SVGIG (reference sequence). The CDR3 is 13 residues long.

Ten or more counts support this clonotype. The V and J genes are TRBV20-1 and TRBJ2-7, with TRBD1 matching over 7 bases. Germline trimming cut 3 bases from V and 0 bases from J; bases unmatched to any gene: 5. Germline lookup yields CDR1 DFQATT and CDR2 SNEGSKA (reference sequence). The CDR3 consists of 14 residues. The CDR3 sequence: CSASDRASSYEQYF. The CDR3 bases are TGCAGTGCTAGCGACAGGGCGAGCTCCTACGAGCAGTACTTC.